This TCR beta chain was sequenced in a study of blood T cell repertoires in COVID-19. Study context: Nucleic acid was either cDNA or gDNA, and it came from T cells, B-cell-depleted T cells, or PBMCs.

As handled by the study authors: Amplifying reference gene primers gave estimates of nucleated cell counts. The repertoire was sequenced with immunoSEQ multiplex PCR; TCRdb's copy has only in-frame clones and lacks some. V and J calls and clone size are copied from that table; D and trimming were computed from the DNA. The sample includes just under 350,000 clones, more than 75% seen only once; the top ten take 2.5% to 4%. Looked up from germline, CDR1 is KGHSH and CDR2 is LQKENI. The junction had 3 bases not matched to a gene; V was cut back by 3 bases and J by 7 bases. The CDR3 has 13 residues. Sequencing was performed on peripheral blood. The clonotype comes from a woman aged 18-35 years who had recovered from COVID-19. The genes are TRBV18 and TRBJ2-1; 7 bases are a match to TRBD1. CDR3 sequence (DNA): TGTGCCAGCTCACCGGGACAGAGGAATGAGCAGTTCTTC. This encodes CASSPGQRNEQFF.